The sequence of this T cell receptor beta chain was determined in a study of blood T cell repertoires in COVID-19. This clone appeared once. The protocol was immunoSEQ multiplex PCR, while the TCRdb copy is restricted to in-frame clones and leaves out a portion. The data hold around 71,000 clones, with roughly four fifths observed a single time. V was cut by 5 bases and J by 0 bases, with 14 bases left in between. CDR3 size: 16 residues. In germline, CDR1 is LNHDA, CDR2 SQIVND (reference sequence). This TCR was recovered from a woman older than 75 with active or convalescent COVID-19. The V gene is TRBV19, the J gene TRBJ1-3, with no clear D. Source material: peripheral blood. This CDR3 reads CASSGIVGSSGNTIYF. In nucleotides, the CDR3 is TGTGCCAGTAGTGGGATCGTCGGGAGCTCTGGAAACACCATATATTTT.